This T cell receptor (beta chain) was captured by sequencing in a study of cytomegalovirus exposure and HLA in healthy donors. The germline V gene has CDR1 LNHDA and CDR2 SQIVND (reference sequence). This CDR3 contains 13 residues. V lost 3 bases to trimming and J lost 4 bases, with 9 bases between them. Study-level findings and limits: Reportedly, cytomegalovirus status was diagnosed with high sensitivity and specificity. TCR beta V segments were, for the most part, productive about 87% or about 30% of the time in an earlier analysis. V- and J-gene trimming in TCR beta was tied to a missense DCLRE1C variant by an analysis performed later.

Details on this clone: The antigen remains unidentified.

The PCR contained 60 Vbeta and 13 Jbeta primers. Libraries were prepared by immunoSEQ multiplex PCR; TCRdb keeps only in-frame clonotypes and omits some of them. Of around 100,000 clones listed, around 73% are singletons. V gene TRBV19 combines with J gene TRBJ1-2; D is perhaps TRBD1 (6 bases). Sequencing was performed on PBMCs. The receptor comes from a woman aged 40 to 50 in good health and CMV-seronegative. This CDR3 is CASSMGGLYGYTF. For the CDR3, the DNA is TGTGCCAGTAGTATGGGGGGGCTCTATGGCTACACCTTC.